A single sample gave rise to the 21 T cell receptor beta chains below, sequenced in a study of breast tumors, draining lymph nodes, adjacent tissues. Breast cancer patients provided tissue from their axillary draining lymph nodes. TCRdb reanalysed the multiplex PCR reads using MiXCR and keeps one entry per CDR3 protein. Among about 110,000 distinct CDR3 sequences listed, less than 40% were seen once. Sequenced: axillary lymph node tissue. The receptor set was obtained from a female donor with breast cancer. Some clones in this sample may be carry-over from other donors' samples.

Notes on this clonotype: A read error may be the cause here, since a much bigger clone is one base away. This rearrangement joins TRBV30 to TRBJ2-5; no definite D call. V was trimmed by 4 bases and J by 2 bases, leaving 14 bases between them. From germline, CDR1 is GTSNPN and CDR2 SVGIG (reference sequence). The CDR3 sequence is 14 residues long. CDR3 in amino acids: CAWIRTAFQETQYF. The CDR3 nucleotides read TGTGCCTGGATACGCACGGCTTTTCAAGAGACCCAGTACTTC.

This clonotype appeared many times. The CDR3 sequence: CASSQDWGGHPYEQYF. CDR3 DNA: TGTGCCAGCAGCCAAGATTGGGGGGGACATCCCTACGAGCAGTACTTC. The rearrangement joins TRBV3-1 to TRBJ2-7; tentatively, D is TRBD2 (7 bases). This CDR3 has 16 amino acids. Germline CDR1 is LGHDT and CDR2 is YNNKEL (reference sequence). V was pared by 0 bases and J by 2 bases, with 14 bases between.

This clonotype was detected ten times or more. The gene calls are TRBV18 and TRBJ2-7, with D perhaps matching TRBD1 or TRBD2 (5 bases each). The germline CDR1 and CDR2 sequences are KGHSH and LQKENI. V gave up 3 bases and J gave up 9 bases, with 18 bases separating them. This CDR3 comprises 14 residues. CDR3: CASSPDGTQGRQYF. In nucleotides, the CDR3 is TGTGCCAGCTCACCTGACGGGACCCAAGGCAGGCAGTACTTC.

In its sample, this clonotype was seen many times. A much larger clone lies a single base off, so this may be a read error. V is TRBV20-1 and J is TRBJ2-7, with D perhaps matching TRBD1 (6 bases). Germline V CDR1 and CDR2: DFQATT, SNEGSKA (reference sequence). The CDR3 spans 11 residues. The CDR3: CSASDSYEQSF. In nucleotides, the CDR3 is TGCAGTGCTTCGGACAGTTACGAGCAGTCCTTC.

This clonotype was observed many times. The chain carries TRBV24-1 and TRBJ2-1; D perhaps matches TRBD1 (8 bases). The CDR3 is 18 amino acids. Germline V lookup: CDR1 KGHDR, CDR2 SFDVKD. Trimming took 4 bases from V and 4 from J, leaving 22 bases between them. As DNA, the CDR3 is TGTGCCACCAGTGACCCTTGGGGGGGACAGGAGATATACAATGAGCAGTTCTTC. Translation: CATSDPWGGQEIYNEQFF.

With respect to this clonotype: The junction differs from germline at one of its ends, possibly a read error. The CDR3 loop reads CSALPYNGQFF. The CDR3 region has the DNA TGCAGTGCTCTCCCCTACAATGGGCAGTTCTTC. This chain links TRBV20-1 with TRBJ2-1; D remains ambiguous. The length of the CDR3 is 11 residues. Germline CDR1 reads DFQATT; CDR2 reads SNEGSKA (reference sequence).

This clonotype was seen repeatedly, ten times or more. V gene TRBV5-1 combines with J gene TRBJ2-3, with a tentative D call TRBD2 (5 bases). V was trimmed by 3 bases and J by 3 bases, leaving 11 bases between them. The germline CDR1 and CDR2 sequences are SGHRS and YFSETQ. This CDR3 comprises 14 residues. The CDR3 spells CASSYGRTTDTQYF. The DNA for the CDR3 is TGCGCCAGCAGCTACGGACGGACTACAGATACGCAGTATTTT.

V and J are TRBV5-1 and TRBJ2-2; 10 bases match TRBD2. V dropped 3 bases and J dropped 10; count of bases not matched to a gene: 12. This CDR3 contains 16 residues. Germline assignment: CDR1 SGHRS and CDR2 YFSETQ. This chain's CDR3 is CASSSVSGGFAVELFF. DNA for the CDR3: TGCGCCAGCAGCTCCGTTAGCGGGGGGTTCGCCGTGGAGCTGTTTTTT.

Comment on this clonotype: One end of the junction does not line up with germline, which may come from a read error. The chain uses TRBV7-2 and TRBJ2-3; tentative D call: TRBD2 (6 bases). CDR1 is SGHTA and CDR2 is FQGNSA in the germline V gene. This CDR3 region has 18 residues. The CDR3 DNA reads as TGTGCCGGCAGCTTGGAACGGATATTCACCACTAGCACAGATACACAGTATTTT. Protein product: CAGSLERIFTTSTDTQYF. The whole variable domain, remainder taken from reference TRBV7-2 and TRBJ2-3, is GAGVSQSPSNKVTEKGKDVELRCDPISGHTALYWYRQSLGQGLEFLIYFQGNSAPDKSGLPSDRFSAERTGGSVSTLTIQRTQQEDSAVYLCAGSLERIFTTSTDTQYFGPGTRLTVL.

This clonotype came up many times. The chain has TRBV10-3 and TRBJ1-2; tentative D call: TRBD1 (5 bases). V was trimmed by 10 bases and J by 2 bases, leaving 14 bases between them. Germline values: CDR1 ENHRY, CDR2 SYGVKD. The CDR3 is 13 residues long. The CDR3 region is CATNRGGNYGYTF. CDR3 nucleotide sequence: TGTGCCACCAATAGGGGCGGGAACTATGGCTACACCTTC.

In its sample, this clonotype was seen a few times. Given a much more abundant clone one base away, this may be a read error. The rearrangement links TRBV5-1 to TRBJ2-1; 7 bases match TRBD1. The CDR3 is made up of 13 amino acids. The germline V gene has CDR1 SGHRS and CDR2 YFSETQ. CDR3 sequence (DNA): TGCGCCAGCAGCTTGGGACAGGGCGATGACCAGTTCTTC. Translating it yields CASSLGQGDDQFF.

This clonotype showed up many times. This rearrangement joins TRBV6-5 to TRBJ2-3; 8 bases fit TRBD2. The length of the CDR3 is 14 residues. The junction had 6 bases not matched to a gene; V was cut back by 6 bases and J by 4 bases. Germline V gene data show CDR1 as MNHEY and CDR2 as SVGAGI. CDR3 protein: CASRGGRRSDTQYF. The CDR3 nucleotides are TGTGCCAGCAGAGGCGGGAGGAGGTCAGATACGCAGTATTTT.

This clonotype came up many times. This chain joins TRBV7-3 and TRBJ2-2; the D is unclear. CDR1 and CDR2 (germline): SGHTA, FQGTGA. The CDR3 is made up of 12 amino acids. Trimming took off 4 bases at V and 5 bases at J, with 5 bases between the two ends. The CDR3 reads CASSYITGELFF. In nucleotides, the CDR3 is TGTGCCAGCAGCTACATTACCGGGGAGCTGTTTTTT.

Regarding this clonotype: The junction differs from germline at one of its ends, possibly a read error. The CDR3 nucleotides are TGTGCCAACCCTCGGGGGGGGATGAAGACCGGGGAGCTGCTTTTT. Its protein is CANPRGGMKTGELLF. The genes are TRBV7-2 and TRBJ2-2, with 8 bases identical to TRBD2. The CDR3 runs to 15 residues. Germline CDR1 reads SGHTA; CDR2 reads FQGNSA.

This clonotype was found many times. A much larger clone is a single base away; this may be a read error. In this CDR3 the conserved last residue, phenylalanine or tryptophan, is missing, so a read error is likely. V gene TRBV7-3 combines with J gene TRBJ2-5, with TRBD2 matching over 8 bases. J gave up 1 base and V 4 bases, and 2 bases lay outside the gene matches. Per germline, CDR1 SGHTA and CDR2 FQGTGA. CDR3 size: 14 residues. This CDR3 reads CASSSGGGQETQYL. The CDR3 DNA reads as TGTGCCAGCAGCTCCGGGGGGGGCCAAGAGACCCAGTACCTC.

This clonotype has ten or more counts. The V gene is TRBV6-5, the J gene TRBJ2-5; possibly TRBD1 for D (6 bases). V was clipped by 2 bases and J by 4 bases, with 14 bases between them. The CDR3 consists of 15 residues. Germline-derived CDR1 and CDR2 are MNHEY and SVGAGI. The DNA of the CDR3 is TGTGCCAGCAGTTACACGACAGGTTCCGGAGAGACCCAGTACTTC. As protein: CASSYTTGSGETQYF.

Ten or more counts support this clonotype. The V call is TRBV20-1, the J call TRBJ2-7; TRBD1 aligns across 8 bases. Germline CDR1 and CDR2: DFQATT and SNEGSKA (reference sequence). V dropped 8 bases and J dropped 6; count of bases not matched to a gene: 6. CDR3 length: 11 residues. In nucleotides, the CDR3 is TGCAGTACAGGGGGGAGAGGCGAGCAGTACTTC. Translated, it gives CSTGGRGEQYF.

This clonotype was seen many times. The chain recombines TRBV27 with TRBJ2-3; unclear D gene. The V and J ends lost 5 bases and 0 bases respectively, with 12 bases between them. This CDR3 is 15 amino acids long. Germline loops: CDR1 MNHEY, CDR2 SMNVEV (reference sequence). The CDR3 sequence: CASSLMFSSTDTQYF. The CDR3 DNA reads TGTGCCAGCAGTCTGATGTTCTCTAGCACAGATACGCAGTATTTT.

Remarks on this clonotype: A junction boundary mismatches the germline segment, possibly from a read error. The chain has TRBV5-1 and TRBJ2-7, with 10 bases identical to TRBD1. The CDR3 extends over 15 amino acids. Germline loops: CDR1 SGHRS, CDR2 YFSETQ. The CDR3 loop is CASSPGTGAFAEQYF. In DNA, the CDR3 is TGCGCTAGCAGCCCCGGGACAGGGGCCTTTGCCGAGCAGTACTTC.

This clonotype was detected many times. Written as DNA, the CDR3 is TGTGCCAGCAGCTTAGTGGGAGCGTCCTACGAGCAGTACTTC. This encodes CASSLVGASYEQYF. V and J are TRBV7-2 and TRBJ2-7; D is perhaps TRBD2 (5 bases). There are 14 residues in the CDR3. V lost 1 base and J lost 1, with 8 bases in between. The V gene's germline CDR1 is SGHTA and CDR2 FQGNSA.

This clonotype was seen many times. This chain uses TRBV5-6 with TRBJ2-5; 7 bases align to TRBD2. The J segment lost 4 bases and the V segment lost 5 bases, leaving 2 bases of the junction unmatched. Germline V gives CDR1 SGHDT, CDR2 YYEEEE. This CDR3 region has 12 residues. DNA for the CDR3: TGTGCCAGCAGGGGAGGGGCAGAGACCCAGTACTTC. Its protein product is CASRGGAETQYF.